This TCR beta chain derives from a study of vaccination effects on CD4 cells after COVID-19. Within the ViraFEST assay, antigen-specific CD4+ T cells underwent expansion with viral peptide pools prior to sequencing. CD4+ T cells were isolated after approximately 10 days of culture. The CDR3 contains 18 residues. Trimming removed 1 base from V and 3 bases from J, with 19 bases in between. Germline-derived CDR1 and CDR2 are LNHDA and SQIVND (reference sequence). Assay used: immunoSEQ multiplex PCR; TCRdb lists only in-frame clones, some missing. This table has 13,000 to 15,000 clones, just over 75% appearing once. As regards this clone: Its antigen is undetermined.

The rearrangement uses TRBV19 and TRBJ1-5; no clear D gene. The receptor was isolated from a human donor who received a COVID-19 vaccine. The sequencing used CD4+ T cells from PBMCs cultured with HCoV-229E spike peptides, collected before COVID-19 vaccination. This chain's CDR3 is CASSIARTPRLINQPQHF. In DNA, the CDR3 is TGTGCCAGTAGTATAGCTCGAACTCCAAGGTTAATCAATCAGCCCCAGCATTTT.